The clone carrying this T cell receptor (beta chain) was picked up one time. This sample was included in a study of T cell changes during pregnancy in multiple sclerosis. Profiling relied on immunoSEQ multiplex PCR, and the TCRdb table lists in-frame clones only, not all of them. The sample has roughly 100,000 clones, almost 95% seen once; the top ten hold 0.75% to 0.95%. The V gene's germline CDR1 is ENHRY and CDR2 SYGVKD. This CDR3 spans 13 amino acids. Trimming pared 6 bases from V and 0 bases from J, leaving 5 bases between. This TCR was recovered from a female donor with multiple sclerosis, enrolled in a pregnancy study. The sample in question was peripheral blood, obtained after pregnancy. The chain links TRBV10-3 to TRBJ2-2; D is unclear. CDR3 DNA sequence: TGTGCCATCAGAAGCGCGAACACCGGGGAGCTGTTTTTT. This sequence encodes CAIRSANTGELFF.